These 17 T cell receptor beta chains share one sample of origin, sequenced in a study of vaccination and CD4 T cells after COVID-19. These receptors have no identified antigens. The Oncomine TCR Beta short-read assay generated sequence data from the DNA of cultured CD4+ T cells. TCRdb re-called the PCR reads through MiXCR, storing one row per CDR3 protein. The table shows around 23,000 distinct CDR3 sequences, with roughly 41% occurring only once. Time point reported: late sampling 161 to 241 days after vaccination in a few convalescent patients. Treatment of the sample: roughly 10-day PBMC culture with coronavirus spike peptide pools or control peptides (ViraFEST assay). The sample here was CD4+ T cells from blood, cultured in vitro, taken about 7 months after SARS-CoV-2 vaccination. All receptors come from a human donor who had recovered from COVID-19.

This clonotype was detected only a few times. The chain joins TRBV28 to TRBJ2-5; D possibly corresponds to TRBD1 (7 bases). Germline CDR1 is MDHEN and CDR2 is SYDVKM. CDR3 length equals 13 residues. V was clipped by 7 bases and J by 5 bases, with 14 bases between them. CDR3 bases: TGTGCCAGCACCCAGGGGGGAGTCGAGACCCAGTACTTC. It encodes CASTQGGVETQYF.

This clonotype came up a few times. This chain joins TRBV27 and TRBJ2-5; D ambiguous. This CDR3 has 13 residues. Germline CDR1 is MNHEY and CDR2 is SMNVEV (reference sequence). V was pared by 1 base and J by 4 bases, with 7 bases between. CDR3 sequence reads: CASSLWLGETQYF. The CDR3 nucleotides are TGTGCCAGCAGTTTATGGTTAGGAGAGACCCAGTACTTC.

This clonotype was recorded a few times. J is TRBJ2-2 and V is TRBV27; D is undetermined. CDR1 MNHEY and CDR2 SMNVEV come from the germline V gene (reference sequence). Trimming left V 6 bases short and J 2 bases short, with 7 bases between. The CDR3 extends over 13 amino acids. The DNA for the CDR3 is TGTGCCAGCAGACTACCCAACACCGGGGAGCTGTTTTTT. Amino acids: CASRLPNTGELFF.

This chain uses TRBV6-1 with TRBJ2-1, with a possible D match to TRBD1 (6 bases). The CDR3 extends over 15 amino acids. V lost 6 bases to trimming and J lost 0 bases, with 12 bases between them. The germline CDR1 and CDR2 sequences are MNHNS and SASEGT. This chain's CDR3 is CASSDPTGSYNEQFF. CDR3 in DNA: TGTGCCAGCAGCGACCCGACAGGCTCCTACAATGAGCAGTTCTTC.

The chain combines TRBV20-1 with TRBJ2-1; D ambiguous. This CDR3 is built from 10 residues. In germline, CDR1 is DFQATT, CDR2 SNEGSKA (reference sequence). The V and J ends lost 4 bases and 8 bases respectively, with 6 bases between them. In DNA form, the CDR3 reads TGCAGTGCTACAACCCATGAGCAGTTCTTC. Translated: CSATTHEQFF.

This sequence joins TRBV28 and TRBJ1-2; 11 nucleotides agree with TRBD1. The CDR3 runs 16 residues. Per germline, CDR1 MDHEN and CDR2 SYDVKM. Germline trimming cut 4 bases from V and 5 bases from J; bases unmatched to any gene: 9. The chain's CDR3 is CASSSGQGVPGYGYTF. The CDR3 region has the DNA TGTGCCAGCAGTTCGGGACAGGGGGTACCAGGTTATGGCTACACCTTC.

Here the CDR3 DNA reads TGTGCCAGCAGCTTGATTCTAGCGGGAGTGGATACGCAGTATTTT. Translating it yields CASSLILAGVDTQYF. This chain links TRBV7-2 with TRBJ2-3, with 10 bases fitting TRBD2. This CDR3 has 15 amino acids. Germline CDR1 and CDR2: SGHTA and FQGNSA. V gave up 3 bases and J gave up 6 bases; unmatched junction bases: 6.

This chain connects TRBV20-1 to TRBJ1-6; D perhaps matches TRBD1 (5 bases). The CDR3 is 13 residues long. The germline gives CDR1 DFQATT, CDR2 SNEGSKA (reference sequence). V was trimmed by 1 base and J by 6 bases, leaving 7 bases between them. The CDR3 here is CSARGTINSPLHF. In nucleotides, the CDR3 is TGCAGTGCTAGAGGGACAATTAATTCACCCCTCCACTTT.

The V gene is TRBV7-9, the J gene TRBJ2-5; D not resolved. V was shortened by 5 bases and J by 1 base, with 14 bases between the two germline ends. Germline V CDR1 and CDR2: SEHNR, FQNEAQ (reference sequence). The CDR3 sequence is 15 residues long. The CDR3 bases are TGTGCCAGCAGCCTGGAATGGGTCTTCCAAGAGACCCAGTACTTC. It codes for CASSLEWVFQETQYF.

This clonotype was found a few times. For the CDR3, the DNA is TGTGCCAGCAGACAGCTCAGCGGGAGGGTCCCAAGACCCAACAACGAGCAGTACTTC. It codes for CASRQLSGRVPRPNNEQYF. V and J are TRBV6-1 and TRBJ2-7, with 10 bases matching TRBD2. There are 19 residues in the CDR3. Germline assignment: CDR1 MNHNS and CDR2 SASEGT. Trimming cost V 6 bases and J 5 bases; bases outside gene matches: 22.

The chain uses TRBV20-1 and TRBJ2-7; 10 bases line up with TRBD2. The CDR3 has 14 residues. CDR1 DFQATT and CDR2 SNEGSKA come from the germline V gene (reference sequence). The CDR3 here is CSTKAGGPNYEQYF. DNA for the CDR3: TGCAGCACTAAAGCGGGAGGGCCCAACTACGAGCAGTACTTC.

By its share, this clonotype is medium-sized. The chain has TRBV15 and TRBJ2-5; no clear D gene. Germline V gene lookup returns CDR1 LNHNV and CDR2 YYDKDF (reference sequence). V dropped 1 base and J dropped 1 base, with 4 bases sitting between them. The CDR3 is 13 residues long. The CDR3: CATSRVAQETQYF. The CDR3 DNA is TGTGCCACCAGCAGAGTCGCCCAAGAGACCCAGTACTTC.

There are a few counts of this clonotype. The chain combines TRBV7-9 with TRBJ2-7; 7 positions agree with TRBD1. Per germline, CDR1 SEHNR and CDR2 FQNEAQ (reference sequence). The ends lost 4 bases at V and 3 bases at J; junction bases unmatched: 6. This CDR3 has 14 amino acids. CDR3 nucleotide sequence: TGTGCCAGCAGCTCATACAGGGGCAGCTACGAGCAGTACTTC. Its protein product is CASSSYRGSYEQYF.

The chain carries TRBV20-1 and TRBJ2-2; no definite D call. The V end was cut by 1 base, the J end by 3 bases, with 9 bases between. The germline V gene has CDR1 DFQATT and CDR2 SNEGSKA (reference sequence). This CDR3 is built from 14 residues. The CDR3 sequence: CSARGQLDTGELFF. CDR3 bases: TGCAGTGCTAGAGGGCAGCTGGACACCGGGGAGCTGTTTTTT.

V gene TRBV20-1 combines with J gene TRBJ2-2, with D tentatively TRBD2 (5 bases). The V gene's germline CDR1 is DFQATT and CDR2 SNEGSKA (reference sequence). V dropped 6 bases and J dropped 4 bases, with 15 bases sitting between them. The CDR3 covers 14 residues. CDR3 residues: CSARGRSGTGELFF. Here the CDR3 DNA reads TGCAGTGCCCGCGGGCGAAGCGGCACCGGGGAGCTGTTTTTT.

The rearrangement links TRBV19 to TRBJ2-5; 9 nucleotides match TRBD2. The germline gives CDR1 LNHDA, CDR2 SQIVND (reference sequence). CDR3 size: 14 residues. Losses at the gene ends were 10 bases for V and 5 bases for J; bases not matched to a gene: 11. CDR3 in amino acids: CATRTIAGAETQYF. The CDR3, as DNA: TGTGCCACCCGCACAATAGCGGGAGCGGAGACCCAGTACTTC.

The V gene is TRBV7-2, the J gene TRBJ2-5, with TRBD2 matching 8 bases. Germline V gene sequence: CDR1 SGHTA, CDR2 FQGNSA. Losses at the gene ends were 6 bases for V and 5 bases for J; bases not matched to a gene: 11. The CDR3 totals 15 residues. The CDR3 region has the DNA TGTGCCAGCAGTGGCGGGGCTAGCGGGCGGGAGACCCAGTACTTC. This codes for CASSGGASGRETQYF.